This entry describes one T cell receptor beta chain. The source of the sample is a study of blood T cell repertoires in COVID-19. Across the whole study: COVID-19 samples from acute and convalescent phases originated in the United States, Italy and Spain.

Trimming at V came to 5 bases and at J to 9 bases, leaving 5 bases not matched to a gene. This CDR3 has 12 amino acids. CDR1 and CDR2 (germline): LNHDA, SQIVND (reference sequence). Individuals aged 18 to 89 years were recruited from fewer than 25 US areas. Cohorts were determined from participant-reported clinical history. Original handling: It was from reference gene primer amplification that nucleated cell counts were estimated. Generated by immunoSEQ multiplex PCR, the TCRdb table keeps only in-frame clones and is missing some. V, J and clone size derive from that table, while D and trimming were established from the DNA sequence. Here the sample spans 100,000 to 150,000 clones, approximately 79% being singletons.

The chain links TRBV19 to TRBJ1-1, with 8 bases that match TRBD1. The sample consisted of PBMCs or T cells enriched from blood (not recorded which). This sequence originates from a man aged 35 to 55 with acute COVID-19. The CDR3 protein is CASSPRTGKAFF. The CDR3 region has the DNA TGTGCCAGTAGTCCCCGGACAGGGAAAGCTTTCTTT.